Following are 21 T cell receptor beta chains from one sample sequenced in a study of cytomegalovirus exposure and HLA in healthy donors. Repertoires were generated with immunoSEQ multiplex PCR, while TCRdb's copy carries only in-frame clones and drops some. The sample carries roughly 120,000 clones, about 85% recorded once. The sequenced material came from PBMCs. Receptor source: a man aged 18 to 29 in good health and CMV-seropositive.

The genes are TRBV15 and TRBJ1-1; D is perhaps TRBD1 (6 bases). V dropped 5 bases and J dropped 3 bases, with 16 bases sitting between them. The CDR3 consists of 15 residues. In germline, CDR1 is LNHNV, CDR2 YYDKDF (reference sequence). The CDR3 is CATSWGPGMDTEAFF. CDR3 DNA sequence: TGTGCCACCAGCTGGGGGCCGGGTATGGACACTGAAGCTTTCTTT. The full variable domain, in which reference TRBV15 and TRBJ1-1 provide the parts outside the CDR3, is DAMVIQNPRYQVTQFGKPVTLSCSQTLNHNVMYWYQQKSSQAPKLLFHYYDKDFNNEADTPDNFQSRRPNTSFCFLDIRSPGLGDTAMYLCATSWGPGMDTEAFFGQGTRLTVV.

CDR3 protein: CASSPGTGDGEKLFF. CDR3 nucleotides: TGTGCCAGCAGCCCAGGAACAGGTGACGGGGAAAAACTGTTTTTT. The rearrangement uses TRBV9 and TRBJ1-4, with a weak D call TRBD1 (5 bases). Deletions cut 4 bases from V and 8 bases from J, with 18 bases between. The CDR3 runs to 15 residues. The germline CDR1 and CDR2 sequences are SGDLS and YYNGEE.

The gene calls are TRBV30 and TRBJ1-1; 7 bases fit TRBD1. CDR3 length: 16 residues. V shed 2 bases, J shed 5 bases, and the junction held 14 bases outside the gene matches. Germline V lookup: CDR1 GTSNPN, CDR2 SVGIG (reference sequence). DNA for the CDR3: TGTGCCTGGAGTCCCTCTGGACAGGCGACTTGGACTGAAGCTTTCTTT. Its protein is CAWSPSGQATWTEAFF.

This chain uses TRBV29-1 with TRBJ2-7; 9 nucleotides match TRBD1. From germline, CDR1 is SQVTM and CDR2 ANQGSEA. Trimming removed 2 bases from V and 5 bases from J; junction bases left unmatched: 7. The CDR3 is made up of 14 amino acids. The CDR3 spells CSVELQGAYDEQYF. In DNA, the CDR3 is TGCAGCGTTGAACTACAGGGGGCATACGACGAGCAGTACTTC.

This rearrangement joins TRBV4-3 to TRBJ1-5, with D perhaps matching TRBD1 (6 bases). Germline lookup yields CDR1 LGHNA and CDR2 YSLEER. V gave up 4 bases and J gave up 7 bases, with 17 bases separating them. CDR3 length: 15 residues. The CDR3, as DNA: TGCGCCAGCAGCCGAGAAGCAGGGGACCCACAGCCCCAGCATTTT. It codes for CASSREAGDPQPQHF.

CDR3: CSGGRDTEAFF. CDR3 bases: TGCAGCGGTGGGAGGGACACTGAAGCTTTCTTT. The V gene is TRBV29-1, the J gene TRBJ1-1; D ambiguous. Between the trimmed V and J ends, which lost 7 bases and 3 bases, there was a span of 9 bases. CDR1 and CDR2 (germline): SQVTM, ANQGSEA. CDR3 length equals 11 residues.

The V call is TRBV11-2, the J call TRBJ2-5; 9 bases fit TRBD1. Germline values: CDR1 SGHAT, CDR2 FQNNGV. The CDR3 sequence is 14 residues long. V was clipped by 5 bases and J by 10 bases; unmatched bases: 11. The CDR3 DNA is TGTGCCAGCAGCACAGGACAGGGGACGTCTATCCAGTACTTC. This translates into CASSTGQGTSIQYF.

The CDR3 DNA sequence: TGTGCCAGCAGCAGCCTTACAGGGGTCTACTACAATGAGCAGTTCTTC. Amino acid sequence: CASSSLTGVYYNEQFF. The rearrangement joins TRBV7-9 to TRBJ2-1; TRBD1 matches at 7 bases. Looked up from germline, CDR1 is SEHNR and CDR2 is FQNEAQ (reference sequence). This CDR3 has 16 residues. V shed 5 bases, J shed 3 bases, and the junction held 10 bases outside the gene matches.

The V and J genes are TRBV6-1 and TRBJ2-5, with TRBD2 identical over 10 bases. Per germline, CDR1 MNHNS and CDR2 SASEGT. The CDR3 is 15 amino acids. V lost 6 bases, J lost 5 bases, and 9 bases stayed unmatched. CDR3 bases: TGTGCCAGCAGATCCGGGACTAGCGAGACGGAGACCCAGTACTTC. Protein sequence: CASRSGTSETETQYF.

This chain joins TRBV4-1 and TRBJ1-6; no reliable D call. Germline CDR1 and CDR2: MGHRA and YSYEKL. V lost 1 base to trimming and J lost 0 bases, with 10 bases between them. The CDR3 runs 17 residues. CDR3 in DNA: TGCGCCAGCAGCCAAGCGGTCCCAGGCTCCTATAATTCACCCCTCCACTTT. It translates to CASSQAVPGSYNSPLHF.

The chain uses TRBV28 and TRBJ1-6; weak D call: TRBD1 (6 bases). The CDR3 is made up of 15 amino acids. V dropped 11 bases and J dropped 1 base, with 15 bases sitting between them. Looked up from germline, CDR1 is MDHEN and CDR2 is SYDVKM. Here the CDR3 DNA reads TGTGCCGGAAGGGGAGGGGGGTCCTATAATTCACCCCTCCACTTT. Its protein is CAGRGGGSYNSPLHF.

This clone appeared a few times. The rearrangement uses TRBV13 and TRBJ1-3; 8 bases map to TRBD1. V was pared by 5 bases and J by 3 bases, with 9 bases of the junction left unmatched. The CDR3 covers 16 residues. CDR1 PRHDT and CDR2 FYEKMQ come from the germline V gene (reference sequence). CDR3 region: CASSPRRTGLGNTIYF. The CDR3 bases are TGTGCCAGCAGCCCGCGCCGGACAGGGCTTGGAAACACCATATATTTT. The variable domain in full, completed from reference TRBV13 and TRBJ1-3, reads AAGVIQSPRHLIKEKRETATLKCYPIPRHDTVYWYQQGPGQDPQFLISFYEKMQSDKGSIPDRFSAQQFSDYHSELNMSSLELGDSALYFCASSPRRTGLGNTIYFGEGSWLTVV.

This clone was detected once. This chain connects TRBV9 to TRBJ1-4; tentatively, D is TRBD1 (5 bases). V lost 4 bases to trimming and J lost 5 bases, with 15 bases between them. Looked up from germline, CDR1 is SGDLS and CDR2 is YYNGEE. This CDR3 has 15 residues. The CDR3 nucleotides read TGTGCCAGCAGCCCCGGCGGACAACCCAATGAAAAACTGTTTTTT. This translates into CASSPGGQPNEKLFF.

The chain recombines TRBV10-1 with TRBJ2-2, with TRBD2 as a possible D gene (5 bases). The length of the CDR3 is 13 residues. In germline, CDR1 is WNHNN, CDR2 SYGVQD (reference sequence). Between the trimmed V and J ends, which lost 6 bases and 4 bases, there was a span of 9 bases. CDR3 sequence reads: CASSGLITGELFF. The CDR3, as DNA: TGCGCCAGCAGCGGACTGATCACCGGGGAGCTGTTTTTT.

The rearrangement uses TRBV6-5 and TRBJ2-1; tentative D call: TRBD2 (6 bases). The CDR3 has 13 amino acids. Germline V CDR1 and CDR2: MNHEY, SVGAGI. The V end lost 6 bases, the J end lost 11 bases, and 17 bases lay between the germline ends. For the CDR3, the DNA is TGTGCCAGCAGCCCCAGGGCGGGGTACAAGCAGTTCTTC. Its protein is CASSPRAGYKQFF.

The CDR3 here is CASSVGGAVSSYEQYF. CDR3 in DNA: TGTGCCAGCAGCGTAGGAGGAGCGGTAAGCTCCTACGAGCAGTACTTC. The rearrangement joins TRBV9 to TRBJ2-7; tentatively, D is TRBD2 (5 bases). Trimming pared 0 bases from V and 0 bases from J, leaving 13 bases between. The CDR3 covers 16 residues. CDR1 and CDR2 (germline): SGDLS, YYNGEE.

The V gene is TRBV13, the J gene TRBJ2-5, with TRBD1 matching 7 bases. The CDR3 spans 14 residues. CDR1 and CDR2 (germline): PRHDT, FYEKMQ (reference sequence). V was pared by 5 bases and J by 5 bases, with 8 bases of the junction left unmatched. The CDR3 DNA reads TGTGCCAGCAGCCACTTGGGACAGTTGGAGACCCAGTACTTC. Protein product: CASSHLGQLETQYF.

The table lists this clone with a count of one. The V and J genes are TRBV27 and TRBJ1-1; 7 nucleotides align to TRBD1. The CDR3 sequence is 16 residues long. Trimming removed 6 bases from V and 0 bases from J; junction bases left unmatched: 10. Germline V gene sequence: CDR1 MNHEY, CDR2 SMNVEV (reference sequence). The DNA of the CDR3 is TGTGCCAGCAGCCGAGGCCCGGGACAGATGAACACTGAAGCTTTCTTT. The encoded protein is CASSRGPGQMNTEAFF.

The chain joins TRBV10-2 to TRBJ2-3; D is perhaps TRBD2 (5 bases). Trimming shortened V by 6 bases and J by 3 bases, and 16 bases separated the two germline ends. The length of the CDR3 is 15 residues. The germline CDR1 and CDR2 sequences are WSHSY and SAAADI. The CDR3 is CASSVALVATDTQYF. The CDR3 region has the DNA TGCGCCAGCAGCGTAGCGTTGGTAGCTACAGATACGCAGTATTTT.

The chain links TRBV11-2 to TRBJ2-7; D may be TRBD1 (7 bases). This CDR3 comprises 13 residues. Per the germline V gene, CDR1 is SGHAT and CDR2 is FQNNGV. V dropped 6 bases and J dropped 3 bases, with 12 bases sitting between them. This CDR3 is CASRAGQSYEQYF. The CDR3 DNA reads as TGTGCCAGCAGGGCGGGACAGAGCTACGAGCAGTACTTC.

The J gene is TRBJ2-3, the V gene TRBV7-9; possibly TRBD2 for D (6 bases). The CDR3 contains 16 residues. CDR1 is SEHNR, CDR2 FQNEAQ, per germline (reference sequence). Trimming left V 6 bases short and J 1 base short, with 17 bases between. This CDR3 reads CASSRFVGGGTDTQYF. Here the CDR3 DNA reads TGTGCCAGCAGTAGGTTTGTGGGCGGGGGCACAGATACGCAGTATTTT.